This entry lists 18 T cell receptor beta chains sequenced from one sample in a study of cytomegalovirus exposure and HLA in healthy donors. The PCR used 60 Vbeta and 13 Jbeta primers. Data came from immunoSEQ multiplex PCR; TCRdb stores just in-frame clones and leaves some out. The data contain 55,000 to 75,000 clones, around 80% of them singletons. Sequenced: PBMCs. The receptors were sampled from a woman younger than 45 in good health and CMV-seropositive.

V gene TRBV5-6 combines with J gene TRBJ1-2; TRBD1 matches 9 bases. The CDR3 sequence is 17 residues long. Germline CDR1 reads SGHDT; CDR2 reads YYEEEE. V lost 4 bases to trimming and J lost 6 bases; unmatched junction nucleotides: 16. In DNA form, the CDR3 reads TGTGCCAGCAGCCTCCGGGACAGGGTAGTTTTAAGCGATGGCTACACCTTC. This codes for CASSLRDRVVLSDGYTF.

The table lists this clone with a few counts. The chain is built from TRBV7-9 and TRBJ1-1; 12 bases line up with TRBD1. Germline loops: CDR1 SEHNR, CDR2 FQNEAQ (reference sequence). The CDR3 is 12 amino acids. Trimming cost V 9 bases and J 10 bases; bases outside gene matches: 6. The CDR3 sequence: CASYGDRGRAFF. The CDR3 nucleotides read TGTGCCAGTTACGGGGACAGGGGGCGAGCTTTCTTT.

The CDR3 loop is CSARGGGTQHF. CDR3 coding DNA: TGCAGTGCTAGAGGGGGGGGGACCCAGCATTTT. V gene TRBV20-1 combines with J gene TRBJ1-5; tentatively, D is TRBD1 (5 bases). The germline CDR1 and CDR2 sequences are DFQATT and SNEGSKA (reference sequence). The CDR3 loop spans 11 amino acids. The V end was cut by 1 base, the J end by 11 bases, with 9 bases between.

This rearrangement joins TRBV5-1 to TRBJ1-4; the match to TRBD1 covers 7 bases. Trimming at V came to 3 bases and at J to 0 bases, leaving 2 bases not matched to a gene. Germline assignment: CDR1 SGHRS and CDR2 YFSETQ. This CDR3 spans 15 amino acids. The CDR3 nucleotides read TGCGCCAGCAGCTCGGGGACAGCAACTAATGAAAAACTGTTTTTT. Amino acids: CASSSGTATNEKLFF.

V gene TRBV5-4 combines with J gene TRBJ1-5; TRBD1 matches 7 bases. The CDR3 has 18 residues. Losses at the gene ends were 4 bases for V and 4 bases for J; bases not matched to a gene: 17. CDR1 and CDR2 from the germline V gene are SGHNT and YYREEE (reference sequence). The CDR3 here is CASSERTGWFPINQPQHF. CDR3 sequence (DNA): TGTGCCAGCAGCGAACGGACAGGTTGGTTCCCGATAAATCAGCCCCAGCATTTT.

The genes are TRBV9 and TRBJ2-1; tentative D call: TRBD2 (6 bases). The CDR3 loop spans 16 amino acids. V lost 0 bases, J lost 6 bases, and 16 bases lay in between. Germline V gene lookup returns CDR1 SGDLS and CDR2 YYNGEE. CDR3 in amino acids: CASSVGDSGGSNEQFF. Written as DNA, the CDR3 is TGTGCCAGCAGCGTAGGGGATAGCGGCGGATCCAATGAGCAGTTCTTC.

The genes are TRBV7-2 and TRBJ2-5; D gene unclear. The germline gives CDR1 SGHTA, CDR2 FQGNSA. The CDR3 consists of 13 residues. The ends were cut back, 5 bases at V and 5 bases at J, with 12 bases in the middle. CDR3 DNA sequence: TGTGCCAGCAGCCCGGATCCAGGCGAGACCCAGTACTTC. This sequence encodes CASSPDPGETQYF.

DNA of the CDR3: TGTGCCTGGAGTGTACCCCCCCAGGGGACCCCCTATGGCTACACCTTC. Its translation: CAWSVPPQGTPYGYTF. This chain joins TRBV30 and TRBJ1-2, with D tentatively TRBD1 (6 bases). Trimming cost V 0 bases and J 4 bases, with 18 bases left between them. Per germline, CDR1 GTSNPN and CDR2 SVGIG (reference sequence). There are 16 residues in the CDR3.

The V and J genes are TRBV4-2 and TRBJ2-5; D not resolved. The DNA matches TRBJ2-7 better at its end, which makes the J call doubtful. This CDR3 contains 16 residues. Germline lookup yields CDR1 LGHNA and CDR2 YNFKEQ. CDR3 region: CASSQDSASSSYEQYF. As DNA, the CDR3 is TGTGCCAGCAGCCAAGACAGCGCATCAAGCTCCTACGAGCAGTACTTC.

V and J are TRBV9 and TRBJ2-3, with TRBD2 identical over 7 bases. The CDR3 is 14 amino acids. Germline V CDR1 and CDR2: SGDLS, YYNGEE. J gave up 6 bases and V 3 bases, and 7 bases lay outside the gene matches. This CDR3 is CASSASGKQDTQYF. The CDR3 DNA reads TGTGCCAGCAGCGCTAGCGGAAAACAGGATACGCAGTATTTT.

CDR3 sequence (DNA): TGTGCCAGCTCACCGATACCCGACAGGGCGATATCCTACGAGCAGTACTTC. Its translation is CASSPIPDRAISYEQYF. The chain employs TRBV18 and TRBJ2-7; 7 bases fit TRBD1. Trimming at V came to 3 bases and at J to 1 base, leaving 12 bases not matched to a gene. This CDR3 region has 17 residues. Looked up from germline, CDR1 is KGHSH and CDR2 is LQKENI.

The genes are TRBV4-1 and TRBJ2-1; D is perhaps TRBD2 (6 bases). The CDR3 is 17 residues long. V lost 0 bases and J 6 bases, leaving 18 bases between the germline ends. CDR1 MGHRA and CDR2 YSYEKL come from the germline V gene. CDR3 DNA sequence: TGCGCCAGCAGCCAAGATCGGGGGACTCAACTTCCCAATGAGCAGTTCTTC. Its translation: CASSQDRGTQLPNEQFF.

V gene TRBV15 combines with J gene TRBJ1-5; 7 bases match TRBD1. V lost 0 bases, J lost 2 bases, and 4 bases stayed unmatched. The germline V gene encodes CDR1 LNHNV and CDR2 YYDKDF (reference sequence). The CDR3 covers 16 residues. The CDR3 sequence is CATSRENRGGNQPQHF. The CDR3 DNA reads as TGTGCCACCAGCAGAGAAAACAGGGGAGGCAATCAGCCCCAGCATTTT.

The chain employs TRBV5-4 and TRBJ2-1; 9 nucleotides agree with TRBD2. Looked up from germline, CDR1 is SGHNT and CDR2 is YYREEE (reference sequence). V lost 4 bases to trimming and J lost 4 bases; unmatched junction nucleotides: 6. The length of the CDR3 is 15 residues. The CDR3 sequence is CASSPGTSSYNEQFF. The CDR3 DNA sequence: TGTGCCAGCAGCCCCGGGACTAGCAGTTACAATGAGCAGTTCTTC.

The rearrangement joins TRBV28 to TRBJ2-1; weak D call: TRBD2 (6 bases). This CDR3 is built from 12 residues. Per the germline V gene, CDR1 is MDHEN and CDR2 is SYDVKM. V shed 6 bases and J shed 7 bases, with 10 bases lying between them. This CDR3 is CASRRGRNEQFF. CDR3 in DNA: TGTGCCAGCAGGCGGGGTCGGAATGAGCAGTTCTTC.

This clone was observed at least ten times. V gene TRBV6-1 combines with J gene TRBJ2-5, with D possibly matching TRBD1 (6 bases). Trimming took 0 bases from V and 2 from J, leaving 10 bases between them. This CDR3 has 15 residues. Germline loops: CDR1 MNHNS, CDR2 SASEGT. The CDR3, as DNA: TGTGCCAGCAGTGAAGCGCCAGGGGATCAAGAGACCCAGTACTTC. This gives the protein CASSEAPGDQETQYF.

The V and J genes are TRBV19 and TRBJ1-2, with 8 bases matching TRBD1. CDR1 LNHDA and CDR2 SQIVND come from the germline V gene (reference sequence). The CDR3 runs to 15 residues. V lost 5 bases and J lost 6; bases outside the gene matches: 11. The CDR3 spells CASSLLTTGVHGYTF. Here the CDR3 DNA reads TGTGCCAGTAGTCTCCTCACGACAGGGGTTCATGGCTACACCTTC.

V is TRBV20-1 and J is TRBJ2-3; D not certain. Trimming pared 7 bases from V and 2 bases from J, leaving 7 bases between. Germline CDR1 reads DFQATT; CDR2 reads SNEGSKA (reference sequence). This CDR3 is 11 amino acids long. This CDR3 is CSVWLTDTQYF. CDR3 in DNA: TGCAGTGTTTGGCTCACAGATACGCAGTATTTT.